A selection of T cell receptor beta chains follows, all from one sample in a study of CD8 T cells in Susac syndrome. TCRdb fed the immunoSEQ multiplex PCR reads into MiXCR, producing one record per CDR3 protein. The sample gives around 80,000 distinct CDR3 sequences, 90% to 95% of which show up once; 0.35% to 0.55% is in the top ten. Input material: CD8+ T cells from PBMCs. The receptors were sampled from a human donor with Susac syndrome. Both conserved end residues are part of each CDR3. D genes are given only for firm matches. Clone size is given for some rows only: seen once, a few or many times, or a class if the clone is expanded.

>TRBJ1-1|.|TRBV2|.
TGTGCCAGCACTCCCGGTAACACTGAAGCTTTCTTT
CASTPGNTEAFF
>TRBJ2-1|.|TRBV29-1|TRBD1
TGCAGCGTTGATCTCCAGGGGCAGGGGGTCTCCTACAATGAGCAGTTCTTC
CSVDLQGQGVSYNEQFF
>TRBJ2-1|.|TRBV4-3|TRBD2
TGCGCCAGCAGCCAAGAAAGGACAGCGGGAGACAATGAGCAGTTCTTC
CASSQERTAGDNEQFF
>TRBJ1-1|.|TRBV12-3/TRBV12-4|.
TGTGCCAGCAGTCCCTCAGGCCGGGGGACTGAAGCTTTCTTT
CASSPSGRGTEAFF
>TRBJ1-1|.|TRBV3-1|.
TGTGCCAGCAGCCAAGACAGCAACACTGAAGCTTTCTTT
CASSQDSNTEAFF
>TRBJ2-1|.|TRBV9|.
TGTGCCAGCAGCCCTAGGGGGAGCTCCTACAATGAGCAGTTCTTC
CASSPRGSSYNEQFF
>TRBJ2-7|.|TRBV4-3|TRBD2
TGCGCCAGCAGCCAAGATAGAGGCGGGACTAGCGGGAGAGTCTACGAGCAGTACTTC
CASSQDRGGTSGRVYEQYF
>TRBJ2-1|.|TRBV28|TRBD2
TGTGCCAGCAGTTTATTTAGCGGGACCCACTACAATGAGCAGTTCTTC
CASSLFSGTHYNEQFF
>TRBJ2-2|.|TRBV27|.
TGTGCCAGCAGTTTATCGTGGCCCCGGGGCACCGGGGAGCTGTTTTTT
CASSLSWPRGTGELFF
>TRBJ1-6|.|TRBV19|TRBD1
TGTGCCAGTAGTGGGACGGACAGGGCGGGTTCACCCCTCCACTTT
CASSGTDRAGSPLHF
>TRBJ2-2|.|TRBV5-1|TRBD2
TGCGCCAGCAGCTCACACCTAGCGGGAGGGCCGACGAACACCGGGGAGCTGTTTTTT
CASSSHLAGGPTNTGELFF
>TRBJ2-7|.|TRBV4-2|.
TGTGCCAGCAGCCTTCCACAGTCCTACGAGCAGTACTTC
CASSLPQSYEQYF
>TRBJ1-2|few|TRBV28|.
TGTGCCAGCAGTCTGACAGAGAACTATGGCTACACCTTC
CASSLTENYGYTF
>TRBJ1-1|.|TRBV5-4|.
TGTGCCAGCAGCCGGACCCCAGGCACTGAAGCTTTCTTT
CASSRTPGTEAFF
>TRBJ1-1|.|TRBV4-3|.
TGCGCCAGCAGCCAAGATATCCCCCCTCGTCACAGGGCTGAGACTTTCTTT
CASSQDIPPRHRAETFF
>TRBJ1-2|.|TRBV20-1|.
TGCAGTGCTAGGGGGGGCAGGACGTATGGCTACACCTTC
CSARGGRTYGYTF
>TRBJ2-3|.|TRBV28|.
TGTGCCAGCAGTTCCGCAGGGACCACAGATACGCAGTATTTT
CASSSAGTTDTQYF
>TRBJ2-3|once|TRBV20-1|.
TGCAGTGCCACGGACACAGATACGCAGTATTTT
CSATDTDTQYF
>TRBJ2-1|once|TRBV3-1|.
TGTGCCAGCAGCCAAGGGCCCCCTAATGAGCAGTTCTTC
CASSQGPPNEQFF
>TRBJ1-5|.|TRBV23-1|TRBD1
TGCGCCGCGTGTCCGACAGGGGATCAGCCCCAGCATTTT
CAACPTGDQPQHF
>TRBJ2-1|.|TRBV27|TRBD1
TGTGCCAGCAGTCCGAGACCGGGACAGGGCTTTGATGAGCAGTTCTTC
CASSPRPGQGFDEQFF
>TRBJ2-1|once|TRBV11-2|.
TGTGCCAGCAGCTTAGCTCCTGCCTACAATGAGCAGTTCTTC
CASSLAPAYNEQFF
>TRBJ2-1|.|TRBV12-3/TRBV12-4|TRBD1
TGTGCCAGCAGTCCGGGACAGGAGGCACCGGATGAGCAGTTCTTC
CASSPGQEAPDEQFF
>TRBJ1-2|.|TRBV29-1|.
TGCAGCGGTCGGAGGCCAGACCCTTATGGCTACACCTTC
CSGRRPDPYGYTF
>TRBJ2-7|.|TRBV3-1|.
TGTGCCAGCAGCCAAGACCCAGACTTCTCCTACGAGCAGTACTTC
CASSQDPDFSYEQYF
>TRBJ1-5|.|TRBV6-2/TRBV6-3|TRBD1
TGTGCCAGCAGTTACTCGCTGGGACAGGGTTATCAGCCCCAGCATTTT
CASSYSLGQGYQPQHF
>TRBJ1-3|once|TRBV7-2|.
TGTGCCAGCAGCGCCAGGGGTACCTCTGGAAACACCATATATTTT
CASSARGTSGNTIYF
>TRBJ2-1|.|TRBV28|TRBD2
TGTGCCAGCAGCCCCTCTAGCGGGAGGGCCGATGAGCAGTTCTTC
CASSPSSGRADEQFF
>TRBJ2-2|.|TRBV30|.
TGTGCCCGGGAGCGGGTGGCCGGGGAGCTGTTTTTT
CARERVAGELFF
>TRBJ2-2|.|TRBV2|.
TGTGCCAGCACAGTCCGGTACACCGGGGAGCTGTTTTTT
CASTVRYTGELFF
>TRBJ1-1|.|TRBV5-6|TRBD1
TGTGCCAGCAGCCCGGACAGGCGGATCATGAACACTGAAGCTTTCTTT
CASSPDRRIMNTEAFF
>TRBJ1-2|.|TRBV6-2/TRBV6-3|.
TGTGCCAGCAGTTACCAGCCTCCACAGCACTACACCTTC
CASSYQPPQHYTF
>TRBJ1-2|.|TRBV7-9|.
TGTGCCAGCAGCTCCACAGACTATGGCTACACCTTC
CASSSTDYGYTF
>TRBJ1-6|.|TRBV5-1|.
TGCGCCAGCAGCTTGAACGGAATTAATTCACCCCTCCACTTT
CASSLNGINSPLHF
>TRBJ2-7|once|TRBV3-1|.
TGTGCCAGCAGCCAAGATGGGAGCGCTAGTCCGGGCGAGCAGTACTTC
CASSQDGSASPGEQYF
>TRBJ2-7|.|TRBV5-6|TRBD2
TGTGCCAGCACCTTGGGGGGGAGCTCCTACGAGCAGTACTTC
CASTLGGSSYEQYF
>TRBJ2-7|.|TRBV9|TRBD2
TGTGCCAGCAGCGTAGGAGGAATAGCGGGCAGCTACGAGCAGTACTTC
CASSVGGIAGSYEQYF
>TRBJ2-5|.|TRBV5-1|.
TGCGCCAGCAGCTTGGGGGCCGGTAGACAGACCCAGTACTTC
CASSLGAGRQTQYF
>TRBJ2-1|.|TRBV3-1|TRBD2
TGTGCCAGCAGCCAAGCCGGGACTAGGCCCTACAATGAGCAGTTCTTC
CASSQAGTRPYNEQFF
>TRBJ1-3|.|TRBV20-1|.
TGCAGTGCTAGTGGGCGCGGTTTACCCTCTGGAAACACCATATATTTT
CSASGRGLPSGNTIYF
>TRBJ2-7|.|TRBV15|.
TGTGCCACCAGCAGAGGTGGCAGGCGCTCCTACGAGCAGTACTTC
CATSRGGRRSYEQYF
>TRBJ2-7|.|TRBV3-1|TRBD1
TGTGCCAGCAGCCTAGAAAGACAGGGGTCATCCTACGAGCAGTACTTC
CASSLERQGSSYEQYF
>TRBJ2-1|.|TRBV9|TRBD2
TGTGCCAGCAGCGCCCCGGGGGGCTCCTACAATGAGCAGTTCTTC
CASSAPGGSYNEQFF
>TRBJ2-5|.|TRBV6-5|.
TGTGCCAGCAGTTACGGGGGATCCTTGGAGACCCAGTACTTC
CASSYGGSLETQYF
>TRBJ2-7|.|TRBV20-1|TRBD1
TGCAGTGCTAGGGATTCCGGACAGGATGGATGGTCCTACGAGCAGTACTTC
CSARDSGQDGWSYEQYF
>TRBJ2-3|.|TRBV7-2|TRBD2
TGTGCCAGCAGCTTAATGGTTAGCGGGGCAAGCACAGATACGCAGTATTTT
CASSLMVSGASTDTQYF
>TRBJ2-7|.|TRBV28|.
TGTGCCAGCAGTCTCACCGGGACAAGACGCTCCGAGCAGTACTTC
CASSLTGTRRSEQYF
>TRBJ1-4|.|TRBV20-1|.
TGCAGTGCTAGTAGGGGTCAAGGTGAAAAACTGTTTTTT
CSASRGQGEKLFF
>TRBJ2-3|.|TRBV12-3/TRBV12-4|TRBD2
TGTGCCAGCAGTTTGATTAGCGGGAGGGGCACAGATACGCAGTATTTT
CASSLISGRGTDTQYF
>TRBJ2-7|.|TRBV4-1|.
TGCGCCAGCAGCCAAAGGGACGCAGCCTACGAGCAGTACTTC
CASSQRDAAYEQYF
>TRBJ1-2|.|TRBV9|.
TGTGCCAGCGGCGGCACTACCCTTGGCTACACCTTC
CASGGTTLGYTF
>TRBJ1-2|.|TRBV6-2/TRBV6-3|.
TGTGCCACCAAAGGGGGAAGTTACTATGGCTACACCTTC
CATKGGSYYGYTF
>TRBJ1-2|.|TRBV20-1|.
TGCAGTGCCCTTACTCGACAGGACTATGGCTACACCTTC
CSALTRQDYGYTF
>TRBJ1-5|.|TRBV6-1|TRBD1
TGTGCCAGCAGTGGGGGACAGGTCCAGCCCCAGCATTTT
CASSGGQVQPQHF
>TRBJ1-6|.|TRBV7-3|.
TGTGCCAGCAGTCGAACAGCAAATTCACCCCTCCACTTT
CASSRTANSPLHF
>TRBJ2-1|.|TRBV27|TRBD2
TGTGCCAGCAGTTTAAGACTAGCGGACTCCTACAATGAGCAGTTCTTC
CASSLRLADSYNEQFF
>TRBJ1-2|.|TRBV6-5|TRBD1
TGTGCCAGCAGGGGAGGACAGGGGGGGTATGGCTACACCTTC
CASRGGQGGYGYTF
>TRBJ2-7|once|TRBV28|TRBD1
TGTGCCAGCAGTACCCCAGGGGGAAATTTGTACGAGCAGTACTTC
CASSTPGGNLYEQYF
>TRBJ2-5|.|TRBV3-1|TRBD2
TGTGCCAGCAGCCAAGGACTAGCCCACCAAGAGACCCAGTACTTC
CASSQGLAHQETQYF
>TRBJ2-1|.|TRBV20-1|.
TGCAGTGCTAGGGCGCTAACATACAATGAGCAGTTCTTC
CSARALTYNEQFF